This record concerns one T cell receptor beta chain sequence. The specificity of this receptor is unknown. Base qualities are missing; no much larger clone stands one base away. TCRbeta CDR3 regions were amplified from genomic DNA by means of the immunoSEQ Assay, a bias-controlled multiplex PCR. The paper's processing steps were these. Within the assay, amplification of reference gene primers was used to estimate how many nucleated cells each sample contained. To quantify the absolute abundance of each unique TCRbeta CDR3 rearrangement, sequence reads were collapsed and filtered. For each sample, productive Simpson clonality was calculated by taking the square root of Simpson's diversity index across productive rearrangements. TCRdb mirrors the immuneACCESS table, restricted to in-frame sequences. Some clones are absent from its copies; in checked studies, under half trace to an unresolved V gene, and the reason for the others is unknown. D and trimming were read from the DNA, whereas the V and J calls and clone size are those reported in that table. Counted in this sample were roughly 190,000 clones; roughly 90% of them appeared once. The ten largest clones take up 2% to 2.5% of the sample.

This record belongs to a study of blood T cell repertoires in COVID-19 (dated by TCRdb to the early 2020s). At the level of the whole study: Samples from collaborators originated in the United States, Italy and Spain and spanned both the acute and convalescent phases of COVID-19. The prospective study material was composed of cDNA or gDNA derived from T cells, B-cell-depleted T cells, or PBMCs. Subjects who had been exposed to COVID-19, were actively infected with it, or had recovered from it provided the deeply sampled blood TCRbeta repertoires that made up the dataset. The repertoires were released in a freely available public database intended as a resource for research on the immune response to SARS-CoV-2. Samples were obtained from the ongoing ImmuneRACE study (first 160 participants) and from about 1,300 subjects provided by 6 global collaborators. A de-identified subject ID, COVID-19 status, age in years and sex were almost always included in the sample metadata. Where HLA class I and class II types were available, the types were taken from metadata supplied by the sample provider, not from assay-based typing. Paper-wide results and their limitations: Clinical and demographic metadata were provided uncurated, with the amount varying by source and participant.

V is reduced by 6 bases and J by 7 bases, leaving a spacing of 18 bases between them. There are 15 amino acids in the CDR3, from cysteine to phenylalanine inclusive. The only DNA kept is the CDR3, 45 bases in frame from the first base. The germline V gene provides CDR1 SNHLY and CDR2 FYNNEI. Enrolling through a virtual design, the prospective study's participants ranged in age from roughly 18 to 100 years and lived across about two dozen United States geographic areas. To assign participants to cohorts, the prospective study relied on clinical history that participants themselves reported in a screening survey and a study questionnaire. Recovered participants in ImmuneRACE Cohort 3 were defined as having two consecutive negative NP/OP PCR tests, clearance from a healthcare professional, or resolution of symptoms. In the prospective study, whole blood, serum and a nasopharyngeal or oropharyngeal swab were collected from each participant by mobile phlebotomists. Additional blood draws and questionnaires over an approximately two-month period could optionally be provided by prospective study participants. Prospective study blood samples were shipped either frozen or at room temperature before DNA extraction.

The source of this sequence is a woman between 25 and 40 years old who had recovered from COVID-19. The sample comprised PBMCs or T cells enriched from blood (not recorded which). The rearranged chain carries TRBV2 and TRBJ1-4, with an unclear D gene assignment. In nucleotide form, the sequence is TGTGCCAGCAGGCCAGCGAGGGAAGGGTTTGAAAAACTGTTTTTT. This is translated as CASRPAREGFEKLFF. The entire variable domain, with the stretches around the CDR3 drawn from the reference TRBV2 and TRBJ1-4 proteins, is EPEVTQTPSHQVTQMGQEVILRCVPISNHLYFYWYRQILGQKVEFLVSFYNNEISEKSEIFDDQFSVERPDGSNFTLKIRSTKLEDSAMYFCASRPAREGFEKLFFGSGTQLSVL.